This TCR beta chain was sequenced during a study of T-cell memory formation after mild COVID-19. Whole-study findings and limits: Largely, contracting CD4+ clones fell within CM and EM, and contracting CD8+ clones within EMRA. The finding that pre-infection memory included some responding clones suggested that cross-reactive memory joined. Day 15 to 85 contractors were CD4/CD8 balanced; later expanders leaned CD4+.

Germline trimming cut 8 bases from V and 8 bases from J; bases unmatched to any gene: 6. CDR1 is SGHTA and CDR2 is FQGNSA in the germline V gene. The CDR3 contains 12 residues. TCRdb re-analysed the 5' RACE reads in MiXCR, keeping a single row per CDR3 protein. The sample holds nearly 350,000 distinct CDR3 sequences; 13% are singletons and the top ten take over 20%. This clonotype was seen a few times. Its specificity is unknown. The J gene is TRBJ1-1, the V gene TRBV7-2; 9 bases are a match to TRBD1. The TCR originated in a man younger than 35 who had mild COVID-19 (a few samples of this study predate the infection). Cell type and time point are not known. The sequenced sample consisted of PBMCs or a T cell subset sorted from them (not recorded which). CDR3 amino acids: CASGRDREEAFF. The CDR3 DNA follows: TGTGCCAGCGGCCGGGACAGGGAGGAAGCTTTCTTT.